The present entry profiles one TCR beta chain with its context. This clone has just a few counts. The antigen it recognizes is unknown. The input lacks base qualities; no much larger clone sits a single base away. CDR1 SNHLY and CDR2 FYNNEI were looked up in the germline V gene. The CDR3 sequence holds 12 residues, the cysteine and phenylalanine included. Of the read, only the CDR3 DNA is kept; its 36 bases are in frame from base 1. The trim is 5 bases for V and 8 bases for J, with a gap of 10 bases between the germline ends. The time point label corresponds to: more than 3 weeks on oral tofacitinib. The treatment or condition label here, explained by the study, means: oral pan-JAK inhibitor, 5-10 mg twice daily. Lesional scalp punch biopsies and peripheral blood were collected from alopecia areata patients. PBMCs were separated by density centrifugation and stained for CD3, CD4 and CD8, after which CD4+ and CD8+ T cells were sorted on a FACSAria.

Library construction relied on the immunoSEQ multiplex PCR assay. RNA was extracted from all samples and reverse transcribed into cDNA as template for TCR sequencing. First-strand cDNA was synthesized using SuperScript III with a 2:1 mix of oligo-dT and random hexamers. A synthetic immune receptor repertoire was used to gauge amplification bias, and whatever bias remained was removed computationally. Per the authors' processing: Raw reads were preprocessed to remove errors, and CDR3 was defined according to IMGT conventions as the region from the conserved cysteine to phenylalanine. To get clonality, Shannon entropy was normalized by log2 of the number of productive unique TCRs and the result was subtracted from 1. CD4 or CD8 identity of scalp clones was inferred by cross-referencing scalp TCRbeta sequences with sorted blood CD4 and CD8 repertoires. Drawn from immuneACCESS, this table holds only the in-frame rearrangements with V and J called that TCRdb kept. Clones are partly lost; checked studies trace under half to an unresolved V gene and leave the rest unexplained. V, J and clone size derive from that table, while D and trimming were established from the DNA sequence. A total of about 140,000 clones appear in this sample, about 85% of them only once. The ten largest clones represent less than 15% of the sample.

These data belong to a study of CD8+ T cells in alopecia areata (dated by TCRdb to 2016 to 2019). Regarding the research as a whole: Treated patients were enrolled in an open-label pilot trial of oral tofacitinib, 5 to 10 mg twice daily, for moderate-to-severe alopecia areata. TCRbeta CDR3 regions were amplified by immunoSEQ multiplex PCR with 35 Vbeta forward and 13 Jbeta reverse primers. Patients on tofacitinib were biopsied at baseline and after 4 and 24 weeks of treatment, and several of the patients also had a later scalp biopsy. High-throughput TCRbeta sequencing was used to examine T cell clonal expansion in alopecia areata in both the C3H/HeJ mouse model and human patients. RNA was obtained with the PAXgene miRNA kit for fixed scalp, the miRNeasy kit for PBMCs, and the RNeasy kit for mouse skin. In treated patients, disease severity was measured using the SALT score, which gives the percentage of scalp surface area affected. Patients stayed on tofacitinib for 6 to 18 months and then had 6 months of follow-up off drug so that delayed response and recurrence could be assessed. Clonality in the scalp was compared among normal scalp (n=4), patchy alopecia areata scalp (n=8), and alopecia totalis/universalis scalp (n=8). Human TCRbeta sequencing covered scalp tissue and sorted CD4+ and CD8+ peripheral blood T cells from patchy and totalis/universalis alopecia areata patients and healthy controls. Beyond this particular receptor, the publication reports: Compared with normal scalp, lesional scalp, particularly in alopecia totalis/universalis, had higher clonality and more expanded CD8+ clones, which suggests antigenic drive. Scalp TCR repertoire analysis is complicated because resident alphabeta T cells in normal human skin are also sequenced, whereas mouse skin is dominated by gammadelta T cells. Tofacitinib significantly decreased scalp clonality and the number of expanded CD8+ clones among the top 100 scalp clones. Many expanded lesional clones persisted in scalp and blood during tofacitinib treatment, which may partly explain relapse after stopping treatment. Because the treated cohort was small and included a single nonresponder, larger studies are needed to assess links between baseline CD8+ expansion and response. Shared TCR sequences between patients were less evident than in mice, which may be partly attributable to HLA diversity in the patient population.

This specimen was CD8+ T cells sorted from blood, taken at week 4, from a patient treated with tofacitinib. The V and J segments used are TRBV2 and TRBJ2-1; the D gene is possibly TRBD1, with 7 bases matching. The source is a human donor with alopecia areata. Here is the DNA: TGTGCCAGCAGTACAGGGGAGGATGAGCAGTTCTTC. It translates as CASSTGEDEQFF.